The subject of this entry is one T cell receptor (beta chain). The CDR3 runs 13 residues. Germline CDR1 reads LNHDA; CDR2 reads SQIVND (reference sequence). V was clipped by 0 bases and J by 8 bases; unmatched bases: 3. Original processing methods: Estimation of nucleated cell counts was performed using reference gene primer amplification. Assay used: immunoSEQ multiplex PCR; TCRdb lists only in-frame clones, some missing. Clone size and V and J calls were adopted from that table, with D and trimming inferred from the DNA. The sample records under 350,000 clones, around 86% being singletons. This sample is part of a study of blood T cell repertoires in COVID-19. Study as a whole: Researchers got acute and convalescent COVID-19 samples from the United States, Italy and Spain. T cells, B-cell-depleted T cells, or PBMCs supplied cDNA or gDNA.

This sequence joins TRBV19 and TRBJ1-2, with TRBD1 matching over 7 bases. The sequence came from a human donor in a cohort sampled during active COVID-19. The sample taken for sequencing was peripheral blood. CDR3 loop: CASSIETGSGYTF. CDR3 nucleotides: TGTGCCAGTAGTATAGAGACAGGGAGCGGCTACACCTTC.